The TCR beta chain described here comes from a study of blood T cell repertoires in COVID-19 (dated by TCRdb to the early 2020s). With regard to the full study: Samples covering the acute and convalescent phases of COVID-19 were provided by collaborators in the United States, Italy and Spain. The sample metadata nearly always contained a de-identified subject ID, COVID-19 status, age in years and sex. The prospective study material was composed of cDNA or gDNA derived from T cells, B-cell-depleted T cells, or PBMCs. The repertoires were released in a freely available public database intended as a resource for research on the immune response to SARS-CoV-2. The dataset comprised deeply sampled blood TCRbeta repertoires from subjects exposed to, actively infected with, or recovered from COVID-19. The samples were drawn from two sources: the first 160 participants of the ongoing ImmuneRACE study, and approximately 1,300 subjects contributed by 6 global collaborators. HLA class I and class II types, where available, came from metadata supplied by the sample provider rather than from assay-based typing. What the research found in general, with its limitations: The quantity of clinical and demographic metadata differed by source and by participant and was supplied without curation.

This clone has a handful of counts. Its antigen is still unknown. Base qualities were left out, and no much larger clone turns up one base away. The CDR3 measures 14 amino acids from cysteine to phenylalanine. CDR3 DNA only is kept here, 42 bases in frame from base 1. CDR1 and CDR2 are drawn from the germline V gene: MNHEY, SVGAGI. V loses 7 bases of germline sequence and J loses 3 bases, and the interval between the two ends is 10 bases. The collaborating institutions used their own protocols to collect whole blood in K2EDTA tubes. Collaborator samples were shipped for TCRbeta analysis as frozen whole blood, isolated PBMCs, or DNA extracted from either sample type. The immunoSEQ Assay, a bias-controlled multiplex PCR, was used to amplify TCRbeta CDR3 regions from genomic DNA. The authors' pipeline ran thus. Nucleated cell counts per sample were estimated from amplification of reference gene primers within the assay. To quantify the absolute abundance of each unique TCRbeta CDR3 rearrangement, sequence reads were collapsed and filtered. For each sample, productive Simpson clonality was calculated as the square root of Simpson's diversity index over productive rearrangements. Held by TCRdb, this immuneACCESS table contains in-frame sequences only and omits some clones. Under half of the omission traces to an unresolved V gene where checked; the cause of the rest is unknown. D and trimming were read from the DNA, whereas the V and J calls and clone size are those reported in that table. The sample yields about 160,000 clones; around 75% were counted once. The top ten hold around 14% of the sample.

The sequence came from a woman aged 80 or over with acute or convalescent COVID-19. This sequence uses TRBV6-5 and TRBJ1-6, with no confident D gene call. The sample consisted of peripheral blood. The bases are TGTGCCAGCAAGACCGGGGTCTATAATTCACCCCTCCACTTT. This codes for CASKTGVYNSPLHF.